The 3 T cell receptor beta chains reported below all come from one sample, sequenced in a study of blood T cell repertoires in COVID-19. Assay: immunoSEQ multiplex PCR; the TCRdb copy retains only in-frame clones and omits some. This sample has 130,000 to 150,000 clones; 82% occur once, and the top ten carry around 15%. The sequencing input was peripheral blood. All receptors come from a human donor with acute or convalescent COVID-19. The donor label of this sample is uncertain.

The V call is TRBV19, the J call TRBJ2-7; 11 bases fit TRBD1. The CDR3 has 16 amino acids. CDR1 and CDR2 from the germline V gene are LNHDA and SQIVND (reference sequence). V lost 4 bases to trimming and J lost 1 base; unmatched junction nucleotides: 6. The DNA of the CDR3 is TGTGCCAGTAGTACCGGACAGGGGGCCATATCCTACGAGCAGTACTTC. Protein product: CASSTGQGAISYEQYF. Based on the CDR3 plus reference TRBV19 and TRBJ2-7, the full variable domain is DGGITQSPKYLFRKEGQNVTLSCEQNLNHDAMYWYRQDPGQGLRLIYYSQIVNDFQKGDIAEGYSVSREKKESFPLTVTSAQKNPTAFYLCASSTGQGAISYEQYFGPGTRLTVT.

This clone was seen at least ten times. V usage is TRBV5-5 and J usage is TRBJ2-2; 8 positions agree with TRBD2. V was clipped by 4 bases and J by 0 bases; unmatched bases: 2. Germline CDR1 reads SGHKS; CDR2 reads YYEKEE (reference sequence). The CDR3 spans 15 residues. The CDR3 nucleotides are TGTGCCAGCAGCAAACTAGCGGCGAACACCGGGGAGCTGTTTTTT. Translation: CASSKLAANTGELFF.

The chain is built from TRBV19 and TRBJ2-2; 8 bases line up with TRBD1. The trim removed 4 bases at V and 3 bases at J, leaving 7 bases unmatched. The germline CDR1 and CDR2 sequences are LNHDA and SQIVND (reference sequence). This CDR3 region has 16 residues. Written as DNA, the CDR3 is TGTGCCAGTAGTACTACAGGGGGTCGGGACACCGGGGAGCTGTTTTTT. Translation gives CASSTTGGRDTGELFF.